This T cell receptor beta chain was profiled in a study of cytomegalovirus exposure and HLA in healthy donors. Whole-study context: Ancestry clustering placed 81% of approximately 370 genotyped donors in the Caucasian-associated cluster. Study-wide findings and caveats: Earlier analysis found most TCR beta V segments productive about 87% or about 30% of the time. Most TCR sequences proved rare, with some public TCRs found in many donors.

The CDR3 is made up of 15 amino acids. The V gene end was trimmed by 0 bases and the J gene end by 8 bases; junction bases not matched to a gene: 7. CDR1 SGDLS and CDR2 YYNGEE come from the germline V gene. This clone showed up just a few times. What it binds is unknown. PCR involved 60 Vbeta and 13 Jbeta primers. The protocol was immunoSEQ multiplex PCR, while the TCRdb copy is restricted to in-frame clones and leaves out a portion. The sample lists approximately 150,000 clones; 77% were seen once. The clonotype was recovered from a woman in her sixties or seventies in good health and CMV-seronegative. The genes are TRBV9 and TRBJ2-1, with 8 bases lining up with TRBD2. Sequences were obtained from PBMCs. CDR3 amino acids: CASSVEGGRWDEQFF. The DNA of the CDR3 is TGTGCCAGCAGCGTAGAGGGCGGGAGGTGGGATGAGCAGTTCTTC.